These 12 T cell receptor beta chains originate from one sample sequenced in a study of blood T cells in healthy people across ages. With a J-beta primer mix and a sample-barcoded 5' primer, a second PCR ran about 7 to 11 cycles. MiXCR, run by TCRdb on the 5' RACE reads, gives a single entry per CDR3 protein. The table lists 1.5 million to 1.9 million distinct CDR3 sequences, less than 45% of them singletons. The specimen sequenced was blood. The receptor source for this set is a woman between 18 and 30 years old in good health.

This clonotype was detected only once. The chain links TRBV5-1 to TRBJ1-4; D ambiguous. CDR3 length equals 14 residues. V gave up 0 bases and J gave up 6 bases, with 9 bases separating them. Per germline, CDR1 SGHRS and CDR2 YFSETQ. CDR3 coding DNA: TGCGCCAGCAGCTTGGAAAGAGGAGATGAAAAACTGTTTTTT. It translates to CASSLERGDEKLFF.

The chain recombines TRBV18 with TRBJ2-7; possible D gene TRBD2, 7 bases. V was shortened by 0 bases and J by 0 bases, with 15 bases between the two germline ends. The CDR3 covers 17 residues. Looked up from germline, CDR1 is KGHSH and CDR2 is LQKENI. CDR3 in amino acids: CASSPPGGGMLSYEQYF. The CDR3 nucleotides read TGTGCCAGCTCACCACCAGGGGGGGGGATGCTCTCCTACGAGCAGTACTTC. The full variable domain, rest sourced from reference TRBV18 and TRBJ2-7, is NAGVMQNPRHLVRRRGQEARLRCSPMKGHSHVYWYRQLPEEGLKFMVYLQKENIIDESGMPKERFSAEFPKEGPSILRIQQVVRGDSAAYFCASSPPGGGMLSYEQYFGPGTRLTVT.

The chain links TRBV7-9 to TRBJ2-7; no clear D gene. With 4 bases removed from V and 0 bases from J, the gap between germline ends came to 13 bases. Per the germline V gene, CDR1 is SEHNR and CDR2 is FQNEAQ (reference sequence). CDR3 length equals 15 residues. The CDR3 DNA reads as TGTGCCAGCAGCTCGCCCAGGCTAACCTCCTACGAGCAGTACTTC. Residues: CASSSPRLTSYEQYF. The whole variable domain, filled in from reference TRBV7-9 and TRBJ2-7, reads DTGVSQNPRHKITKRGQNVTFRCDPISEHNRLYWYRQTLGQGPEFLTYFQNEAQLEKSRLLSDRFSAERPKGSFSTLEIQRTEQGDSAMYLCASSSPRLTSYEQYFGPGTRLTVT.

This clonotype occurred many times. CDR3 region: CSVEERDRSIQPQHF. The CDR3 DNA reads TGCAGCGTTGAAGAGCGGGACAGATCTATCCAGCCCCAGCATTTT. This chain joins TRBV29-1 and TRBJ1-5; 7 nucleotides align to TRBD1. After removal of 0 bases from V and 7 bases from J, the junction contained 9 bases not matched to a gene. This CDR3 contains 15 residues. Germline values: CDR1 SQVTM, CDR2 ANQGSEA.

This clonotype was detected many times. The chain employs TRBV20-1 and TRBJ2-7; 8 nucleotides align to TRBD1. The V segment lost 0 bases and the J segment 3 bases; nucleotides outside the gene matches: 4. In germline, CDR1 is DFQATT, CDR2 SNEGSKA (reference sequence). The CDR3 is made up of 14 amino acids. The CDR3 DNA follows: TGCAGTGCTAGAGACCGGGACAGGATCTACGAGCAGTACTTC. Protein: CSARDRDRIYEQYF.

The DNA of the CDR3 is TGTGCCAGCAGCCAGGGACTAGCGGGAGAAGGAAAGCAGTACTTC. This gives the protein CASSQGLAGEGKQYF. This rearrangement joins TRBV3-1 to TRBJ2-7; the match to TRBD2 covers 14 bases. After removal of 3 bases from V and 8 bases from J, the junction contained 6 bases not matched to a gene. Germline values: CDR1 LGHDT, CDR2 YNNKEL (reference sequence). The CDR3 runs 15 residues.

This clonotype was detected only once. The gene calls are TRBV7-9 and TRBJ2-7; 9 bases map to TRBD1. This CDR3 spans 16 amino acids. CDR1 is SEHNR, CDR2 FQNEAQ, per germline (reference sequence). The J segment lost 7 bases and the V segment lost 5 bases, leaving 15 bases of the junction unmatched. CDR3 residues: CASSLPGQGIYNEQYF. The CDR3 DNA sequence: TGTGCCAGCAGCCTACCGGGACAGGGCATCTACAATGAGCAGTACTTC.

V gene TRBV7-2 combines with J gene TRBJ2-5; unclear D gene. The J call may be wrong; the DNA end is better matched by TRBJ2-7. This CDR3 spans 15 amino acids. Germline CDR1 and CDR2: SGHTA and FQGNSA. The CDR3, as DNA: TGTGCCAGCAGCTTAGGGTTGCTTCCAGTAACCGAGCAGTACTTC. It specifies CASSLGLLPVTEQYF.

V gene TRBV4-3 combines with J gene TRBJ1-1; no definite D call. Germline CDR1 is LGHNA and CDR2 is YSLEER. This CDR3 spans 14 amino acids. V was clipped by 4 bases and J by 6 bases, with 15 bases between them. The CDR3 bases are TGCGCCAGCAGCCCCACGACGGGGTTAGCTGAAGCTTTCTTT. Translated: CASSPTTGLAEAFF.

The chain carries TRBV9 and TRBJ2-4; D might be TRBD1 (5 bases). Germline values: CDR1 SGDLS, CDR2 YYNGEE. V shed 0 bases and J shed 13 bases, with 20 bases lying between them. The CDR3 is made up of 15 amino acids. The CDR3 spells CASSVEQEPYNEQYF. The CDR3 region has the DNA TGTGCCAGCAGCGTAGAACAGGAGCCCTACAATGAGCAGTACTTC.

This clonotype was detected many times. The chain carries TRBV12-3 or TRBV12-4 and TRBJ2-3; the match to TRBD2 covers 12 bases. J gave up 3 bases and V 5 bases, and 3 bases lay outside the gene matches. The CDR3 loop spans 15 amino acids. CDR3 in DNA: TGTGCCAGCAGTCCTAGCGGGGGGGGTACAGATACGCAGTATTTT. It encodes CASSPSGGGTDTQYF.

V is TRBV5-1 and J is TRBJ2-5, with 10 bases fitting TRBD2. The CDR3 loop spans 16 amino acids. V trimming: 4 bases; J trimming: 11 bases; junction bases outside the gene matches: 17. CDR1 is SGHRS and CDR2 is YFSETQ in the germline V gene. This CDR3 reads CASSPSLAGAPNEQYF. The CDR3 DNA sequence: TGCGCCAGCAGCCCTTCTCTAGCGGGAGCCCCCAATGAGCAGTACTTC.